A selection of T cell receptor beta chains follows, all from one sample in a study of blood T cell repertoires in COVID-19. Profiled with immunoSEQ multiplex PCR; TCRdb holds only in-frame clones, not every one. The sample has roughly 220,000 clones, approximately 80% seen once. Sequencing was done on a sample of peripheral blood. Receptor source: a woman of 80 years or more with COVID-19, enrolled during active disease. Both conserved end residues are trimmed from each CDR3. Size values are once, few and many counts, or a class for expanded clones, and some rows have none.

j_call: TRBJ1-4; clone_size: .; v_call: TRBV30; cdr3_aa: AWRGGLNEKLF
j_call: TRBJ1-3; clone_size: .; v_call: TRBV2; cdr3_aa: ASRGHGSGNTIY
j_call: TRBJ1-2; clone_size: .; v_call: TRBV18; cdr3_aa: ASSLGQQDGYT
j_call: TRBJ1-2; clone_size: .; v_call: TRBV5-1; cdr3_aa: ASSRDRTGTYGYT
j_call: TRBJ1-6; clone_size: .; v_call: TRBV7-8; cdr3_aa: ASSFGQGLNSPLH
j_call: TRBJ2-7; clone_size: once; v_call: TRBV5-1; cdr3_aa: ASSLGGQGPYEQY
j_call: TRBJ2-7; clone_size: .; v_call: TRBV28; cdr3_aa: ASSFTGVTSYEQY
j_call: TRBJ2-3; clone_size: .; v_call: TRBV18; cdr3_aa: ASSPGTSSTDTQY
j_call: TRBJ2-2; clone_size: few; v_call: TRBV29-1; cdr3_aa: SVEGYQGTGELF
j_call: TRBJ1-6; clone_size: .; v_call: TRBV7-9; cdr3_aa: ASSSRTGERSPLH
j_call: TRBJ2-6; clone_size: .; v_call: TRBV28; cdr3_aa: ASSPPGAGANVLT
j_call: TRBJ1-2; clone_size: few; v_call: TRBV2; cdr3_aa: ASSDGRGGAYGYT
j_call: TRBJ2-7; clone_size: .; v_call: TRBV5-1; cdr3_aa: ASSKEPTGQAPYEQY
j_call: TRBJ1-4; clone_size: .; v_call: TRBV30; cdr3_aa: AWSGSHYNEKLF
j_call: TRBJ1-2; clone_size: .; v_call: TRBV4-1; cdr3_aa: ASSPLGTHYGYT
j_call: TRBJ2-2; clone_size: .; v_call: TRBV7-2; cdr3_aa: ASTQKEGRAGELF
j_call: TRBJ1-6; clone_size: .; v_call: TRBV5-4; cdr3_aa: ASRIEGTPNSPLH
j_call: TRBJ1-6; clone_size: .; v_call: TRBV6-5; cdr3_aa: ATTGTANSPLH
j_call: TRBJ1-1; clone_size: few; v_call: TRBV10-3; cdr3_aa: AISESYKVGSTEAF
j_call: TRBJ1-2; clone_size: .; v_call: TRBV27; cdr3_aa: ASSSQGAHYGYT
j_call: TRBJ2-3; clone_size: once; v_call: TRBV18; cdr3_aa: ASSPPDSAILAGAQY
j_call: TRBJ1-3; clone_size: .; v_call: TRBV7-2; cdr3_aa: ASSLVLTGGNTIY
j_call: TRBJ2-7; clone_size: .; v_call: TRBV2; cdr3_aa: ASSARYEQY
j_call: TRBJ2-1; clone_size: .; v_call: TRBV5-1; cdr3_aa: ASSLGRVTSSYNEQF
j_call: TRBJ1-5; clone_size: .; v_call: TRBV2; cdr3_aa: ASKLQGGSNQPQH
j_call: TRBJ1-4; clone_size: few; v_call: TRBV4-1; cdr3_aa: ASSVQGRAEKLF
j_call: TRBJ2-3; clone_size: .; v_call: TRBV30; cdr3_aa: AWSPGGQTDTQY
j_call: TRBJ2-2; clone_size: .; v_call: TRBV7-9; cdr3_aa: ASSLRRGPTNTGELF